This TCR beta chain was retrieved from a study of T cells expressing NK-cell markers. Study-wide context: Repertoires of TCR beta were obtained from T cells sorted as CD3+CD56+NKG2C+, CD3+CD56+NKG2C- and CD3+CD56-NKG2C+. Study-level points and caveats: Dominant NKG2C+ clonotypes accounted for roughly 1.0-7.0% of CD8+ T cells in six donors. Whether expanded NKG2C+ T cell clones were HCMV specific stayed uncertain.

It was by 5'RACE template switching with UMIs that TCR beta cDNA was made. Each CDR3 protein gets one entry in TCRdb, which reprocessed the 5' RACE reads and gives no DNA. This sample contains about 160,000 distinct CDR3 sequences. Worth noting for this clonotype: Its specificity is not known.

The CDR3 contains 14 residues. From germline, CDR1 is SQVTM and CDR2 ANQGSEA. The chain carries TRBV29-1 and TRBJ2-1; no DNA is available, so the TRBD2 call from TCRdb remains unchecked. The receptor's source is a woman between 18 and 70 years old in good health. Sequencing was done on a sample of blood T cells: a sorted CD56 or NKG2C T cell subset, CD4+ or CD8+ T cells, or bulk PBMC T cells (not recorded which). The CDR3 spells CSATGLLVYNEQFF.